A selection of T cell receptor beta chains follows, all from one sample in a study of blood T cell repertoires in COVID-19. Sequencing used immunoSEQ multiplex PCR; TCRdb keeps in-frame clones, though not all of them. The sample yields 150,000 to 200,000 clones, 75% to 90% seen once. The sequenced sample was peripheral blood. These receptors were obtained from a human donor in a cohort sampled during active COVID-19. Both conserved end residues are part of each CDR3.

cdr3_length | j_call | v_call | cdr3_aa
14 | TRBJ2-1 | TRBV30 | CAGTSGSGYNEQFF
13 | TRBJ2-7 | TRBV5-1 | CASSLGDIYEQYF
17 | TRBJ2-2 | TRBV5-4 | CASSLGSGTGNTGELFF
14 | TRBJ1-2 | TRBV2 | CASSGGQGPYGYTF
13 | TRBJ1-5 | TRBV4-3 | CASSQELRQPQHF
16 | TRBJ2-2 | TRBV19 | CASSIWSGLDTGELFF
16 | TRBJ2-2 | TRBV19 | CASSIRHPANTGELFF
15 | TRBJ2-2 | TRBV4-1 | CASSPTSGSGGELFF
14 | TRBJ2-7 | TRBV7-9 | CASSPPVQTGEQYF
12 | TRBJ2-3 | TRBV24-1 | CATSWGVDTQYF
12 | TRBJ1-1 | TRBV6-5 | CASRTVGTEAFF
13 | TRBJ2-3 | TRBV7-7 | CASSGGYTDTQYF
16 | TRBJ1-6 | TRBV11-2 | CASSYPTGKGDSPLHF
13 | TRBJ2-7 | TRBV7-9 | CASSQTGTYEQYF
13 | TRBJ1-2 | TRBV30 | CAFRTGSDYGYTF
15 | TRBJ2-3 | TRBV11-2 | CASSLEAGDTDTQYF
15 | TRBJ2-1 | TRBV6-2/TRBV6-3 | CASSSLAGGYNEQFF
16 | TRBJ2-7 | TRBV5-1 | CASSPVQGSDTYEQYF
16 | TRBJ1-1 | TRBV5-1 | CASSLERTVMNTEAFF
14 | TRBJ2-1 | TRBV19 | CASTPGQHYNEQFF
14 | TRBJ1-1 | TRBV5-1 | CASSFLGGSTEAFF
16 | TRBJ2-1 | TRBV10-1 | CASSESRPSGNHEQFF
16 | TRBJ1-5 | TRBV5-8 | CASSWTGINSNQPQHF
13 | TRBJ1-5 | TRBV6-5 | CASSTDRYQPQHF
15 | TRBJ2-1 | TRBV2 | CASSIGVAANNEQFF
16 | TRBJ2-1 | TRBV24-1 | CATSESEEGRYNEQFF
16 | TRBJ2-5 | TRBV7-8 | CASSFRTSGSMETQYF
15 | TRBJ1-5 | TRBV6-1 | CASSERGRGNQPQHF
14 | TRBJ2-7 | TRBV14 | CASSQALWAYEQYF
18 | TRBJ2-3 | TRBV7-3 | CASSLTTGGIRVTDTQYF
15 | TRBJ1-6 | TRBV20-1 | CSASPQGGRNSPLHF
14 | TRBJ2-5 | TRBV6-5 | CASGSGGAYETQYF
14 | TRBJ1-5 | TRBV5-8 | CASSFLTVDQPQHF
15 | TRBJ2-2 | TRBV6-5 | CASTRLAGGAGELFF
17 | TRBJ1-5 | TRBV7-9 | CASSLEQGAGSNQPQHF
18 | TRBJ2-1 | TRBV14 | CASSQGVKMGRLRNEQFF
15 | TRBJ2-1 | TRBV10-3 | CAISELAGGMNEQFF
16 | TRBJ2-1 | TRBV9 | CASSGQRGSSYNEQFF
13 | TRBJ2-2 | TRBV19 | CASSKVRGGELFF
14 | TRBJ1-6 | TRBV5-4 | CASSSQGWGSPLHF
16 | TRBJ2-2 | TRBV6-6 | CASSPRQGLSAGELFF
15 | TRBJ1-5 | TRBV5-8 | CASSWRQIRTQPQHF
14 | TRBJ1-5 | TRBV18 | CASSPYRGLQPQHF
16 | TRBJ1-2 | TRBV7-2 | CASSYLAGQGLDGYTF
11 | TRBJ2-7 | TRBV20-1 | CSARDSYEQYF
20 | TRBJ2-4 | TRBV4-3 | CASSRTSPRTEKGTKNIQYF
15 | TRBJ2-3 | TRBV7-9 | CASSSRLDGADTQYF
15 | TRBJ2-1 | TRBV4-1 | CASSRSGRKYNEQFF
15 | TRBJ2-2 | TRBV7-2 | CASSLQGRGAGELFF
15 | TRBJ2-1 | TRBV9 | CASSVVGESYNEQFF
17 | TRBJ1-6 | TRBV10-3 | CAIRSKGQGANNSPLHF
15 | TRBJ2-7 | TRBV7-6 | CASSLETSGAYEQYF
13 | TRBJ1-5 | TRBV5-4 | CASSPDRDQPQHF
14 | TRBJ2-3 | TRBV28 | CASSPGGAEDTQYF